This TCR beta chain was found in a study of blood T cells in healthy people across ages. Regarding the study as a whole: Relative to aged donors, long-lived donors carried more naive CD4+ cells and displayed higher diversity.

This CDR3 is built from 12 residues. The germline CDR1 and CDR2 sequences are SQVTM and ANQGSEA. Trimming cost V 3 bases and J 2 bases, with 7 bases left between them. Comments on this clonotype: Its target is not known.

A J-beta primer mix and a sample-barcoded 5' primer were used in a second PCR of roughly 6 to 12 cycles. TCRdb reanalysed the 5' RACE reads using MiXCR and keeps one entry per CDR3 protein. The table shows some 1,000,000 distinct CDR3 sequences, with around 25% occurring only once. The same data also went into a second study, on T cells of mothers and their children. That paper states: Thymic selection shapes TCR recombination output in related pairs, and it does so similarly in unrelated pairs. Overlap ran slightly, non-significantly higher for related than unrelated mother-child pairs.

The source of this sequence is a girl aged 2 to 9 in good health. The sequenced sample consisted of blood. V usage is TRBV29-1 and J usage is TRBJ1-2, with D perhaps matching TRBD1 (5 bases). CDR3 region: CSVEDKNYGYTF. CDR3 DNA sequence: TGCAGCGTTGAGGACAAGAACTATGGCTACACCTTC.